The source of this T cell receptor (beta chain) is a study of human T cells and chemical hapten exposure (dated by TCRdb to the early 2020s). Study-wide context: For sensitization, 2% DPC in acetone was applied to a roughly 2 cm by roughly 2 cm area of upper inner arm skin. Throughout the study period of roughly 24 weeks, patients also received therapeutic DPC doses to the scalp every week. Patch testing on the upper back used Finn chambers containing 0.01% DPC, with scoring done after 6 days according to International Contact Dermatitis Research Group standards. The mostly female patient cohort included alopecia areata with under or over 50% scalp involvement, alopecia totalis and alopecia universalis. Libraries were pooled for sequencing, and per-sample TCR yields varied mainly because of small differences in library volumes within the pool. In alopecia patients, the study followed how the peripheral blood TCR repertoire changed in vivo over primary and secondary sensitization to diphenylcyclopropenone (DPC), a hapten. Blood samples were taken from patients before sensitization (week 0) and then at 2, 6 and about 24 weeks after DPC sensitization. Blood for TCR sequencing was provided by twenty-nine alopecia patients at one to four time points (pre-sensitization, 2, 6 and 24 weeks).

The sample's time point label is to be understood as: patch test 1, 2 weeks after DPC sensitization. What this sample's treatment or condition label stands for: therapeutic diphenylcyclopropenone sensitization with weekly scalp DPC. Blood at each patch-test visit was drawn before the patch test was applied. Eligible patients were aged 18 to 70, diagnosed with alopecia, deemed suitable for DPC therapy, and excluded if pregnant. Unfractionated whole blood was collected in Tempus Blood RNA tubes, and total RNA was extracted from that blood. The library came from RACE. Sequencing relied on a NextSeq 500. During library preparation, unique molecular identifiers were attached to individual cDNA molecules so that TCRs could be counted quantitatively and reproducibly. Each blood RNA sample was used to sequence both TCR alpha and TCR beta chains. Per the authors' processing: A median of around 100,000 TCRs per sample was observed, with a range of roughly 20,000 to 700,000. V, J and CDR3 annotation of the TCR reads was performed with the Decombinator software suite. Every sample was subsampled to the same number of TCRs (28,000) for the PS versus PT1 abundance plots. TCRs were defined as expanded if absent before sensitization and observed at least eight times at the 2-week time point. TCRdb took the public reads, trimmed them with fastp at Q25, ran MiXCR for clone calling and kept in-frame beta chains. Duplicate CDR3 protein sequences are folded into a single record with the most common DNA and genes. The V and J calls follow TCRdb's processing rather than the paper's. The sample table lists around 71,000 distinct CDR3 sequences, about 9.4% of them with a count of one. The top ten clonotypes cover 3% to 4% of the sample.

Overall results and qualifications from the work: Compared with pre-sensitization or healthy control sets, expanded TCRs formed significantly more large CDR3 similarity clusters, which is consistent with antigen-driven responses. Patch test score correlated positively with the number of PT1 expanded TCRs, reaching significance at thresholds 8, 16 and 32 but not at 4. Repeated subsampling changed both the strength of the expansion versus patch-test correlation and the threshold at which that correlation became significant. Alopecia, a presumed autoimmune disease, was present in all patients, so the immune response of the patients might differ from that of healthy individuals. No change with DPC sensitization was found in the number of TCRs above 1 in 1000 frequency, and no evidence of global repertoire structure alterations was found.

Including cysteine and phenylalanine, the CDR3 has 13 amino acids. The CDR3 DNA has 39 bases and is translated from base 1. For this chain, trimming is 7 bases at the V end and 2 bases at the J end, and the number of junction bases without a gene match is 4. Sequences MDHEN (CDR1) and SYDVKM (CDR2) are obtained from the germline V gene. This clonotype has a handful of counts. Its antigen is still unknown. Qualities for individual bases were not recorded, and no much larger clone is one base off. The clonotype was recovered from a woman in her 40s with alopecia areata. Some clones in this sample may be carry-over from other donors' samples. This material consisted of whole blood, taken in connection with sensitization to the hapten diphenylcyclopropenone (DPC). This sequence uses TRBV28 and TRBJ2-7; 8 middle bases align to TRBD2. CDR3 protein: CASIPGGAYEQYF. In nucleotides, the sequence is TGTGCCAGCATACCCGGGGGGGCCTACGAGCAGTACTTC.